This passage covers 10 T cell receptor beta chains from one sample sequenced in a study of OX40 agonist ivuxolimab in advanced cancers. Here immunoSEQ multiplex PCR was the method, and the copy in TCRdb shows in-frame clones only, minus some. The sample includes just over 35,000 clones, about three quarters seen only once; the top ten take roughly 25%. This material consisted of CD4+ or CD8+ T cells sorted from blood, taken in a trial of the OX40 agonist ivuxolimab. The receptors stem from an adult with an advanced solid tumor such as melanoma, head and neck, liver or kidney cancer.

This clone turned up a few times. The CDR3 bases are TGTGCCTGGAGTTGGGACAGGGGACCTTGGGAAAACACCATATATTTT. Its protein is CAWSWDRGPWENTIYF. The V gene is TRBV30, the J gene TRBJ1-3; 10 bases line up with TRBD1. V lost 2 bases and J lost 6; bases outside the gene matches: 10. This CDR3 has 16 amino acids. The germline V gene has CDR1 GTSNPN and CDR2 SVGIG (reference sequence). Full variable domain (rest looked up from reference TRBV30 and TRBJ1-3): SQTIHQWPATLVQPVGSPLSLECTVEGTSNPNLYWYRQAAGRGLQLLFYSVGIGQISSEVPQNLSASRPQDRQFILSSKKLLLSDSGFYLCAWSWDRGPWENTIYFGEGSWLTVV.

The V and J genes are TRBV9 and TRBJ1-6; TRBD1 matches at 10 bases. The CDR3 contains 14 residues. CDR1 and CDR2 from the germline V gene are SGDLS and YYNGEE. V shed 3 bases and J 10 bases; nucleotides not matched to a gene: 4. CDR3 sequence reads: CASSEGQGYSPLHF. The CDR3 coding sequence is TGTGCCAGCAGCGAGGGACAGGGGTACTCACCCCTCCACTTT.

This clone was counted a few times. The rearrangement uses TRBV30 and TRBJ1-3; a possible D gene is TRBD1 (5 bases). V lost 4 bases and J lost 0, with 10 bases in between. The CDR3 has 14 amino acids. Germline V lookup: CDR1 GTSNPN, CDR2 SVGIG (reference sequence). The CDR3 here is CAWNGGSSGNTIYF. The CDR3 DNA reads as TGTGCCTGGAATGGGGGGAGCTCTGGAAACACCATATATTTT.

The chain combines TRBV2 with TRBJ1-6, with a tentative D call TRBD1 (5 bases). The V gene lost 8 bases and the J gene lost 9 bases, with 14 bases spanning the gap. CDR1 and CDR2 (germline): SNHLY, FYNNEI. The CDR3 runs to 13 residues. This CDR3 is CASQGTYGSPLHF. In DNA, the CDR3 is TGTGCCAGCCAGGGAACCTATGGTTCACCCCTCCACTTT.

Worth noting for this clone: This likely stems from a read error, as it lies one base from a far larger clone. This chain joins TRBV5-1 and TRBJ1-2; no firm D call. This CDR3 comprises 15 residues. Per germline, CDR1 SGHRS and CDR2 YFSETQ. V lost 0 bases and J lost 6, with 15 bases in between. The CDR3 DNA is TGCGCCAGCAGCTTGGAGTCCTGGGTTCGCGATGGCTACACCTTC. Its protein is CASSLESWVRDGYTF.

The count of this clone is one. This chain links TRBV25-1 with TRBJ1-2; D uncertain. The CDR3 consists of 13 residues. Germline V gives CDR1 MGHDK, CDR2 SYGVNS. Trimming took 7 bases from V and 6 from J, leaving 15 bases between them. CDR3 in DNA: TGTGCCAGCACCAACCATGGGAGGAATGGCTACACCTTC. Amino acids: CASTNHGRNGYTF.

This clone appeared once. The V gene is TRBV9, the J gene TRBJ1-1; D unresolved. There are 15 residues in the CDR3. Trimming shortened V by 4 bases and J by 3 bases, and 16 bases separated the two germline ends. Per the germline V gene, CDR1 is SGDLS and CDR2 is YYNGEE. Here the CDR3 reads CASSRMRVLDTEAFF. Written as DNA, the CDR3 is TGTGCCAGCAGCAGAATGAGGGTCTTGGACACTGAAGCTTTCTTT. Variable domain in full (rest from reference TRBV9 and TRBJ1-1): DSGVTQTPKHLITATGQRVTLRCSPRSGDLSVYWYQQSLDQGLQFLIQYYNGEERAKGNILERFSAQQFPDLHSELNLSSLELGDSALYFCASSRMRVLDTEAFFGQGTRLTVV.

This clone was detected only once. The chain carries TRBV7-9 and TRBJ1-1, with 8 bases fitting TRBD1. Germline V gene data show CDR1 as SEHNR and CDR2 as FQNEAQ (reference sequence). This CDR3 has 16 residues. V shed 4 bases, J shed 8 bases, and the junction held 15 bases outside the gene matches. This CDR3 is CASSSLTGQGRSEAFF. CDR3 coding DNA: TGTGCCAGCAGCTCACTCACTGGACAGGGTCGATCAGAAGCTTTCTTT.

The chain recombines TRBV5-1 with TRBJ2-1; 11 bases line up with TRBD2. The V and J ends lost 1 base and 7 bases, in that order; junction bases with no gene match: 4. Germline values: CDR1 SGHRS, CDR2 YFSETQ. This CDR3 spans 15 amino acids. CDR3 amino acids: CASSLLAGGQNEQFF. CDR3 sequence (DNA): TGCGCCAGCAGCTTGTTAGCGGGGGGGCAAAATGAGCAGTTCTTC.

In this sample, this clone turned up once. The CDR3 nucleotides read TGTGCCAGCAGTTTCCAGGGGGCGGGAATCACTGAAGCTTTCTTT. It is translated as CASSFQGAGITEAFF. The V gene is TRBV6-5, the J gene TRBJ1-1; TRBD1 aligns across 8 bases. Unmatched junction bases numbered 8, after V lost 4 bases and J lost 4 bases. The CDR3 runs to 15 residues. Per germline, CDR1 MNHEY and CDR2 SVGAGI.